This is a list of T cell receptor beta chains from one sample in a study of cytomegalovirus exposure and HLA in healthy donors. Sequenced by immunoSEQ multiplex PCR; TCRdb stores in-frame clones only, minus some. Counted here are some 77,000 clones, 79% occurring once; the ten biggest clones make up about 22%. The specimen was PBMCs. The receptors shown here come from a woman aged 40-49 years in good health and CMV-seropositive. The CDR3 runs from the conserved cysteine through the conserved F or W.

TRBV5-4 CASSFGGGAVSDTQYF
TRBV5-6 CASSFRDRGRRFRGYTF
TRBV29-1 CSVGTSGGPYNEQFF
TRBV4-1 CASSTGLSYNEQFF
TRBV28 CASRLGGLARDYEQYF
TRBV2 CASSEARSGEQYF
TRBV2 CASIASTDTQYF
TRBV14 CASSPLEDRGSPLHF
TRBV14 CASSPRGYNEQFF
TRBV6-6 CASSWTGRQETQYF
TRBV2 CASSEVLALPDTQYF
TRBV4-1 CASSQGYAGAAQPQHF
TRBV7-8 CASSLMGASANYGYTF
TRBV6-1 CASSPKTGLNYGYTF
TRBV6-1 CASSSGPRGNQPRHF
TRBV7-9 CASSLEGATRYGYTF
TRBV4-1 CASSQEGGYGYTF
TRBV18 CASSPTDQTGVYGYTF
TRBV7-6 CASSLAPRGPGAYEQYF
TRBV15 CATSRPGRIPGNQPQHF
TRBV15 CATSKEQGLNTEAFF
TRBV5-4 CASSVSGSSYEQYF
TRBV5-1 CASSSQRGTEAFF
TRBV5-1 CASSLAELASAQETQYF
TRBV30 CAWGQAGNTIYF
TRBV2 CASNPGGAQDTQYF
TRBV28 CASSFSLEDSWGLAGLNEQFF
TRBV27 CASSVLAGGPYNEQFF
TRBV6-5 CASSYRQGAGQPQHF
TRBV19 CASSELAGSANIQYF
TRBV6-5 CAIHMGQTYNQPQHF
TRBV5-4 CASSLPGSSYNEQFF
TRBV10-3 CAIEGSGNTIYF
TRBV27 CASSSGYNTQYF
TRBV25-1 CASSPGQTNEKLFF
TRBV7-2 CASSPGGGGDETQYF
TRBV2 CASSGRGLAYEQYF
TRBV5-1 CASSLIDSSNQPQHF
TRBV6-1 CASSESGGGIPYEQYF
TRBV18 CASSPRGSSFLPNEKLFF
TRBV5-1 CASSGLGRGGRDEQFF
TRBV5-4 CASSLGTGRAYNEQFF
TRBV30 CAWSKQGAYEKLFF
TRBV5-1 CASSLQASYEQYF
TRBV6-5 CASSYQGNQETQYF
TRBV11-2 CASRSLANEKLFF
TRBV5-4 CASSRRTGAYEQYF
TRBV29-1 CSVREGDRGPYEQYF
TRBV7-9 CASSLTSLSSNTQYF
TRBV5-4 CASSLDMGPVQPQHF
TRBV18 CASSPNFQETQYF
TRBV7-2 CASSPTGRYGYTF
TRBV2 CASTGTENYGYTF
TRBV5-1 CASSPSENYGYTF
TRBV18 CASSPEAGYSSYEQYF
TRBV5-8 CASSSDRDQPQHF
TRBV18 CASSPIAGLAGNNEQFF
TRBV6-5 CASSYGARSEQFF
TRBV7-3 CASSPRGAGELFF